This record covers a single T cell receptor (beta chain). Its specific antigen is unknown. No quality values exist for individual bases; no much larger clone is one base distant. The sample originates from a study of blood T cell repertoires in COVID-19 (dated by TCRdb to about 2020). In terms of the full investigation: The collaborator samples originated in the United States, Italy and Spain and spanned the acute and convalescent phases of COVID-19. Where available, HLA class I and class II types were obtained from metadata supplied by the sample provider rather than from assay-based typing. A freely available public database, intended as a resource for researchers studying the immune response to SARS-CoV-2, is where the repertoires were released. Samples were obtained from the ongoing ImmuneRACE study (first 160 participants) and from 1,254 subjects provided by 6 global collaborators. Sample metadata almost always included a de-identified subject ID, COVID-19 status, age in years and sex. The prospective study material was composed of cDNA or gDNA derived from T cells, B-cell-depleted T cells, or PBMCs. The dataset comprised deeply sampled blood TCRbeta repertoires from subjects exposed to, actively infected with, or recovered from COVID-19. General study outcomes and caveats: How much clinical and demographic metadata was included differed by source and by participant, and the metadata was provided uncurated.

TCRbeta CDR3 regions were amplified from genomic DNA by means of the immunoSEQ Assay, a bias-controlled multiplex PCR. From the authors' description of their analysis: Nucleated cell counts per sample were estimated from amplification of reference gene primers within the assay. To quantify the absolute abundance of each unique TCRbeta CDR3 rearrangement, sequence reads were collapsed and filtered. For each sample, productive Simpson clonality was calculated as the square root of Simpson's diversity index across productive rearrangements. The source is immuneACCESS, and TCRdb retained only in-frame sequences with V and J called. Part of the clones is not carried over; for the studies checked, unresolved V genes explain less than half of this, and the remainder is unexplained. That table is the source of V, J and clone size, and D and trimming were worked out from the DNA. The sample yields 160,000 or so clones; about 83% were counted once. The ten largest clones capture approximately 1.4% of the sample.

CDR1 MNHEY and CDR2 SVGAGI are derived from the germline V gene. Counted from cysteine to phenylalanine, this CDR3 has 14 amino acids. Solely the CDR3 DNA is kept, with 42 bases framed from the first base. Trimming at the junction amounts to 7 bases on V and 7 bases on J, and the germline ends lie 16 bases apart. Each collaborating institution followed its own protocols to collect whole blood in K2EDTA tubes. For TCRbeta analysis, collaborators shipped samples as frozen whole blood, isolated PBMCs, or DNA extracted from either of those sample types. The TCR originated in a human donor in a cohort sampled during active COVID-19. Sequencing was performed on peripheral blood. The sequence joins TRBV6-5 to TRBJ1-4, with no D gene named confidently. Here the CDR3 is given as CASTYRSMGEKLFF. The bases are TGTGCCAGCACCTATAGGAGTATGGGTGAAAAACTGTTTTTT.